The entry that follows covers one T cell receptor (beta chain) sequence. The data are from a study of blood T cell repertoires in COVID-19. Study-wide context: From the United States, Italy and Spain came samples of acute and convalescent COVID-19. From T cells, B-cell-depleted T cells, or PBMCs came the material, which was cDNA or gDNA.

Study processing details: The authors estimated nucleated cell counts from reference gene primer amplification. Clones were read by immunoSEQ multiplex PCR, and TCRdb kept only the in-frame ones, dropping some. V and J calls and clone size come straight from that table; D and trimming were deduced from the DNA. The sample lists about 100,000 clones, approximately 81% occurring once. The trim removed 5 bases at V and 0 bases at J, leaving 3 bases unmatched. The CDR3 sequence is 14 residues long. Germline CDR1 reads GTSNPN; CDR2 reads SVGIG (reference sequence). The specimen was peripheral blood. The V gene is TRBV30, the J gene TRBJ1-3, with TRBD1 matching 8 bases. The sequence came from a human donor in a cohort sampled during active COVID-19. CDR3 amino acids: CAWGRGPSGNTIYF. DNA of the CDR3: TGTGCCTGGGGCAGGGGGCCCTCTGGAAACACCATATATTTT.